The 19 T cell receptor beta chains below were found in one sample sequenced in a study of cytomegalovirus exposure and HLA in healthy donors (dated by TCRdb to the late 2010s). The method was the immunoSEQ multiplex PCR assay. TCRdb mirrors the immuneACCESS table, restricted to in-frame sequences. Some clones are absent from its copies; in checked studies, under half trace to an unresolved V gene, and the reason for the others is unknown. The table for this sample lists around 70,000 clones; 90% to 95% of them were counted only once. The ten largest clonotypes hold less than 4% of the sample. Sequencing was performed on PBMCs. Source of these receptors: a man between 18 and 29 years old in good health and CMV-seronegative.

The chain recombines TRBV10-3 with TRBJ1-4; D call uncertain. The V gene's germline CDR1 is ENHRY and CDR2 SYGVKD. The V and J ends lost 2 bases and 3 bases respectively, with 10 bases between them. The CDR3 is made up of 15 amino acids. The CDR3 DNA reads as TGTGCCATCAGTGAGCTGAGGGCCTCTAATGAAAAACTGTTTTTT. Its translation: CAISELRASNEKLFF.

This clone was seen once. The V gene is TRBV7-3, the J gene TRBJ2-7; D unresolved. The CDR3 sequence is 13 residues long. Trimming cost V 3 bases and J 1 base, with 7 bases left between them. Germline assignment: CDR1 SGHTA and CDR2 FQGTGA. CDR3 nucleotides: TGTGCCAGCAGCTTTGACTTTTCCTACGAGCAGTACTTC. It encodes CASSFDFSYEQYF.

The chain carries TRBV29-1 and TRBJ1-2; weak D call: TRBD1 (5 bases). Trimming removed 3 bases from V and 4 bases from J, with 15 bases in between. Germline CDR1 reads SQVTM; CDR2 reads ANQGSEA. The CDR3 has 14 amino acids. The CDR3 region is CSVDRDSGGYGYTF. DNA of the CDR3: TGCAGCGTTGATAGGGACTCCGGAGGCTATGGCTACACCTTC.

This chain links TRBV30 with TRBJ1-1, with TRBD1 as a possible D gene (5 bases). Between the trimmed V and J ends, which lost 3 bases and 5 bases, there was a span of 16 bases. The CDR3 has 14 amino acids. CDR1 and CDR2 from the germline V gene are GTSNPN and SVGIG (reference sequence). The CDR3 loop reads CAWSRLGLQTEAFF. CDR3 nucleotide sequence: TGTGCCTGGAGCAGACTGGGACTTCAGACTGAAGCTTTCTTT. The variable domain in full, completed from reference TRBV30 and TRBJ1-1, reads SQTIHQWPATLVQPVGSPLSLECTVEGTSNPNLYWYRQAAGRGLQLLFYSVGIGQISSEVPQNLSASRPQDRQFILSSKKLLLSDSGFYLCAWSRLGLQTEAFFGQGTRLTVV.

The V gene is TRBV7-6, the J gene TRBJ2-1; 10 bases fit TRBD2. CDR3 length: 15 residues. With V trimmed by 1 base and J by 6 bases, 3 bases remained unmatched. Germline lookup yields CDR1 SGHVS and CDR2 FNYEAQ. DNA of the CDR3: TGTGCCAGCAGCTTAGTAGCGGGGGGCCCCAATGAGCAGTTCTTC. It yields the protein CASSLVAGGPNEQFF.

CDR3: CATMPPGTDTGELFF. The CDR3 bases are TGTGCCACCATGCCCCCGGGGACTGACACCGGGGAGCTGTTTTTT. J is TRBJ2-2 and V is TRBV15; TRBD2 is a possible D gene (6 bases). Deletions cut 7 bases from V and 3 bases from J, with 15 bases between. In germline, CDR1 is LNHNV, CDR2 YYDKDF (reference sequence). The CDR3 runs 15 residues.

The gene calls are TRBV29-1 and TRBJ2-7; D is perhaps TRBD2 (7 bases). This CDR3 has 15 residues. Germline CDR1 SQVTM, CDR2 ANQGSEA. Trimming took 3 bases from V and 3 from J, leaving 18 bases between them. The CDR3 here is CSVEGGQGKVYEQYF. The CDR3 coding sequence is TGCAGCGTTGAGGGAGGGCAGGGGAAGGTCTACGAGCAGTACTTC.

The chain links TRBV28 to TRBJ2-5, with 7 bases that match TRBD1. The CDR3 length is 13 residues. CDR1 and CDR2 from the germline V gene are MDHEN and SYDVKM. Trimming removed 2 bases from V and 9 bases from J; junction bases left unmatched: 6. The CDR3 protein is CASSLGGQFPQYF. The CDR3 bases are TGTGCCAGCAGTTTAGGGGGACAGTTCCCCCAGTACTTC.

This rearrangement joins TRBV7-8 to TRBJ1-4, with D unclear. Germline CDR1 reads SGHVS; CDR2 reads FQNEAQ. V was pared by 4 bases and J by 7 bases, with 13 bases between. The CDR3 contains 14 residues. DNA of the CDR3: TGTGCCAGCAGCTATGGCCCAGGTCCTGAAAAACTGTTTTTT. Translated, it gives CASSYGPGPEKLFF.

V usage is TRBV7-9 and J usage is TRBJ1-2; 7 bases agree with TRBD1. This CDR3 has 15 residues. The J segment lost 7 bases and the V segment lost 4 bases, leaving 12 bases of the junction unmatched. Germline V gives CDR1 SEHNR, CDR2 FQNEAQ (reference sequence). The CDR3 loop reads CASSSSGTETSGYTF. CDR3 nucleotides: TGTGCCAGCAGCTCCTCCGGGACAGAGACCTCTGGCTACACCTTC.

The chain joins TRBV6-1 to TRBJ2-7, with D hard to call. Trimming took 6 bases from V and 5 from J, leaving 17 bases between them. The germline gives CDR1 MNHNS, CDR2 SASEGT. This CDR3 comprises 14 residues. The CDR3 loop reads CASSLSRLANEQYF. The CDR3 DNA is TGTGCCAGCAGCTTATCTAGGTTAGCCAACGAGCAGTACTTC.

A few counts support this clone. The chain uses TRBV7-9 and TRBJ2-7; maybe TRBD2 (6 bases). Germline V gene lookup returns CDR1 SEHNR and CDR2 FQNEAQ (reference sequence). V dropped 4 bases and J dropped 7 bases, with 17 bases sitting between them. The CDR3 is 14 residues long. The CDR3 reads CASSSGTHGWEQYF. CDR3 sequence (DNA): TGTGCCAGCAGCTCCGGGACTCACGGTTGGGAGCAGTACTTC. The whole variable domain, filled in from reference TRBV7-9 and TRBJ2-7, reads DTGVSQNPRHKITKRGQNVTFRCDPISEHNRLYWYRQTLGQGPEFLTYFQNEAQLEKSRLLSDRFSAERPKGSFSTLEIQRTEQGDSAMYLCASSSGTHGWEQYFGPGTRLTVT.

This sequence joins TRBV27 and TRBJ1-2, with a tentative D call TRBD1 (6 bases). Trimming stripped 4 bases from V and 8 bases from J, with 11 bases between. Germline loops: CDR1 MNHEY, CDR2 SMNVEV (reference sequence). This CDR3 is built from 12 residues. The CDR3 spells CASSYRGQGYTF. DNA for the CDR3: TGTGCCAGCAGTTATAGGGGACAAGGCTACACCTTC.

The rearrangement uses TRBV28 and TRBJ2-7, with D possibly being TRBD1 (6 bases). The germline gives CDR1 MDHEN, CDR2 SYDVKM. V was trimmed by 4 bases and J by 3 bases, leaving 16 bases between them. The CDR3 has 15 residues. The CDR3 DNA follows: TGTGCCAGCAGTTCTCCCGGGACATTTTACTACGAGCAGTACTTC. Its protein is CASSSPGTFYYEQYF.

This clone was seen once. The chain joins TRBV21-1 to TRBJ1-2; the D call in the table, TRBD1, was not verified against the DNA. TRBV21-1 is tagged as a pseudogene. CDR3 length equals 16 residues. The CDR3 loop is CASNDRYPHSNYGYTF. The CDR3 bases are TGTGCCAGCAACGACAGGTACCCCCACTCTAACTATGGCTACACCTTC.

The V gene is TRBV27, the J gene TRBJ2-2; D remains unclear. The germline gives CDR1 MNHEY, CDR2 SMNVEV (reference sequence). V was trimmed by 1 base and J by 2 bases, leaving 8 bases between them. The CDR3 spans 15 residues. The CDR3: CASSLYRLNTGELFF. The CDR3 nucleotides are TGTGCCAGCAGTTTATACCGACTTAACACCGGGGAGCTGTTTTTT.

V is TRBV19 and J is TRBJ2-2; tentative D call: TRBD1 (6 bases). V was shortened by 6 bases and J by 4 bases, with 15 bases between the two germline ends. This CDR3 region has 15 residues. Looked up from germline, CDR1 is LNHDA and CDR2 is SQIVND (reference sequence). CDR3 loop: CASSETGISTGELFF. CDR3 in DNA: TGTGCCAGTAGCGAAACAGGGATATCCACCGGGGAGCTGTTTTTT.

This chain links TRBV27 with TRBJ2-3, with 7 bases matching TRBD1. Trimming took 4 bases from V and 4 from J; bases not matched to a gene: 20. This CDR3 contains 19 residues. Germline V gene lookup returns CDR1 MNHEY and CDR2 SMNVEV (reference sequence). CDR3 protein: CASSSWPRQGVELSDTQYF. The DNA for the CDR3 is TGTGCCAGCAGTTCTTGGCCCCGACAGGGTGTAGAACTTTCAGATACGCAGTATTTT.

The chain couples TRBV2 to TRBJ2-3; maybe TRBD1 (5 bases). Germline V gene sequence: CDR1 SNHLY, CDR2 FYNNEI. Trimming stripped 6 bases from V and 2 bases from J, with 15 bases between. This CDR3 has 15 amino acids. CDR3 nucleotide sequence: TGTGCCAGCAGGGCGGACAACCATATCACAGATACGCAGTATTTT. Residues: CASRADNHITDTQYF. Drawing the rest from reference TRBV2 and TRBJ2-3, the complete variable domain is EPEVTQTPSHQVTQMGQEVILRCVPISNHLYFYWYRQILGQKVEFLVSFYNNEISEKSEIFDDQFSVERPDGSNFTLKIRSTKLEDSAMYFCASRADNHITDTQYFGPGTRLTVL.